The 24 T cell receptor beta chains reported below all come from one sample, sequenced in a study of monozygotic twins with inflammatory bowel disease. TCRdb reprocessed the 5' RACE reads and keeps a single row for each CDR3 protein, giving no DNA. This listing includes approximately 45,000 distinct CDR3 sequences. The specimen sequenced was blood. The receptors were sampled from a human donor with ulcerative colitis or Crohn's disease, or a healthy co-twin of an affected twin (not recorded which).

The chain has TRBV12-3 or TRBV12-4 and TRBJ1-6. This CDR3 is 12 amino acids long. This CDR3 is CASSPVNSPLHF.

The J gene is TRBJ1-2, the V gene TRBV28; TCRdb picks TRBD1, but there is no DNA to check that call. CDR1 is MDHEN and CDR2 is SYDVKM in the germline V gene. The CDR3 runs 14 residues. CDR3 protein: CASSPPGQGKGYTF.

The chain is built from TRBV10-3 and TRBJ2-4; TCRdb selects TRBD1, and the lack of DNA leaves this call unchecked. Germline CDR1 ENHRY, CDR2 SYGVKD. The CDR3 is 17 amino acids. The CDR3 loop reads CAISERQAWVAKNIQYF.

V gene TRBV28 combines with J gene TRBJ2-1; the D call of TRBD1 rests on TCRdb alone, since no DNA is present to check it. Germline-derived CDR1 and CDR2 are MDHEN and SYDVKM. This CDR3 is 16 amino acids long. The CDR3 here is CASSSRDGGSGREQFF.

This chain joins TRBV4-3 and TRBJ2-3. Germline CDR1 LGHNA, CDR2 YSLEER. The CDR3 totals 14 residues. CDR3 loop: CASSQDLSTDTQYF.

The chain is built from TRBV28 and TRBJ2-7; TCRdb's D call, TRBD2, is unchecked because there is no DNA. CDR3 length equals 15 residues. The V gene's germline CDR1 is MDHEN and CDR2 SYDVKM. CDR3 residues: CASSSSGRVFYEQYF.

V usage is TRBV27 and J usage is TRBJ1-1; there is no DNA to check the TCRdb D call of TRBD1. Germline V gene data show CDR1 as MNHEY and CDR2 as SMNVEV (reference sequence). The CDR3 has 14 residues. The CDR3: CASSPTAMNTEAFF.

The chain uses TRBV20-1 and TRBJ2-2; TCRdb reports TRBD2, a call that lacks DNA to check it against. This CDR3 contains 15 residues. The germline CDR1 and CDR2 sequences are DFQATT and SNEGSKA (reference sequence). CDR3 sequence reads: CSAPREGGRTGELFF.

The chain has TRBV27 and TRBJ2-7; TCRdb's D call of TRBD1 is untestable without DNA. Germline CDR1 MNHEY, CDR2 SMNVEV (reference sequence). The CDR3 sequence is 16 residues long. The CDR3 loop is CASSLAPRQAAYEQYF.

The V gene is TRBV12-3 or TRBV12-4, the J gene TRBJ1-4. CDR3 length: 13 residues. Here the CDR3 reads CASSLEEREKLFF.

This chain uses TRBV5-1 with TRBJ1-5; TCRdb's D call of TRBD1 is untestable without DNA. CDR1 and CDR2 from the germline V gene are SGHRS and YFSETQ. CDR3 size: 16 residues. The CDR3 sequence is CASSLLPGQGNQPQHF.

The chain joins TRBV7-2 to TRBJ1-2; TCRdb calls TRBD1, which cannot be checked without DNA. Germline V gene sequence: CDR1 SGHTA, CDR2 FQGNSA. The CDR3 sequence is 15 residues long. CDR3 loop: CASSLEAGGTYGYTF.

The chain combines TRBV11-2 with TRBJ2-5. Germline CDR1 is SGHAT and CDR2 is FQNNGV. The CDR3 contains 16 residues. The CDR3 protein is CASSLGQLSMEETQYF.

The chain combines TRBV11-2 with TRBJ2-7; TCRdb's D call, TRBD1, is unchecked because there is no DNA. There are 15 residues in the CDR3. Looked up from germline, CDR1 is SGHAT and CDR2 is FQNNGV. CDR3 in amino acids: CASSLDGTGDYEQYF.

V usage is TRBV5-1 and J usage is TRBJ1-4. Germline CDR1 reads SGHRS; CDR2 reads YFSETQ. CDR3 length: 15 residues. The chain's CDR3 is CASSPADRINEKLFF.

The chain couples TRBV5-1 to TRBJ1-1; there is no DNA to check the TCRdb D call of TRBD1. The CDR3 totals 15 residues. CDR1 SGHRS and CDR2 YFSETQ come from the germline V gene. CDR3 sequence reads: CASSSRTAQNTEAFF.

The V gene is TRBV12-3 or TRBV12-4, the J gene TRBJ1-2; with no DNA, the TCRdb D assignment of TRBD1 cannot be verified. This CDR3 spans 15 amino acids. CDR3 protein: CASSLAPGYYYGYTF.

The chain recombines TRBV19 with TRBJ1-5; TCRdb's D gene call, TRBD1, goes unchecked for lack of DNA. CDR1 and CDR2 (germline): LNHDA, SQIVND (reference sequence). The CDR3 consists of 16 residues. The CDR3 region is CASSLSGGPSNQPQHF.

V usage is TRBV6-5 and J usage is TRBJ1-3. The CDR3 totals 12 residues. CDR1 is MNHEY, CDR2 SVGAGI, per germline. CDR3 region: CASSSQADTIYF.

The gene calls are TRBV20-1 and TRBJ2-7; the TRBD2 assignment by TCRdb is unverifiable without DNA. The CDR3 has 16 residues. Germline V CDR1 and CDR2: DFQATT, SNEGSKA (reference sequence). The CDR3 spells CSASQPKGLAVYEQYF.

The genes are TRBV2 and TRBJ1-1. This CDR3 has 13 residues. The germline V gene has CDR1 SNHLY and CDR2 FYNNEI. The CDR3 region is CASSERRVTEAFF.

The chain carries TRBV5-6 and TRBJ2-1; the TCRdb D gene call, TRBD2, has no DNA to confirm it. Germline-derived CDR1 and CDR2 are SGHDT and YYEEEE. There are 15 residues in the CDR3. CDR3 protein: CASSFRLAGINEQFF. The whole variable domain, filled in from reference TRBV5-6 and TRBJ2-1, reads DAGVTQSPTHLIKTRGQQVTLRCSPKSGHDTVSWYQQALGQGPQFIFQYYEEEERQRGNFPDRFSGHQFPNYSSELNVNALLLGDSALYLCASSFRLAGINEQFFGPGTRLTVL.

The gene calls are TRBV7-2 and TRBJ1-2; as DNA is missing, the TRBD1 call by TCRdb cannot be tested. This CDR3 has 14 residues. Germline V gene lookup returns CDR1 SGHTA and CDR2 FQGNSA. CDR3: CASSSDRKNYGYTF.

This chain connects TRBV5-1 to TRBJ2-7; as DNA is missing, the TRBD2 call by TCRdb cannot be tested. Looked up from germline, CDR1 is SGHRS and CDR2 is YFSETQ. CDR3 length: 14 amino acids. CDR3 in amino acids: CASALAGRTYEQYF. The full variable domain, in which reference TRBV5-1 and TRBJ2-7 provide the parts outside the CDR3, is KAGVTQTPRYLIKTRGQQVTLSCSPISGHRSVSWYQQTPGQGLQFLFEYFSETQRNKGNFPGRFSGRQFSNSRSEMNVSTLELGDSALYLCASALAGRTYEQYFGPGTRLTVT.